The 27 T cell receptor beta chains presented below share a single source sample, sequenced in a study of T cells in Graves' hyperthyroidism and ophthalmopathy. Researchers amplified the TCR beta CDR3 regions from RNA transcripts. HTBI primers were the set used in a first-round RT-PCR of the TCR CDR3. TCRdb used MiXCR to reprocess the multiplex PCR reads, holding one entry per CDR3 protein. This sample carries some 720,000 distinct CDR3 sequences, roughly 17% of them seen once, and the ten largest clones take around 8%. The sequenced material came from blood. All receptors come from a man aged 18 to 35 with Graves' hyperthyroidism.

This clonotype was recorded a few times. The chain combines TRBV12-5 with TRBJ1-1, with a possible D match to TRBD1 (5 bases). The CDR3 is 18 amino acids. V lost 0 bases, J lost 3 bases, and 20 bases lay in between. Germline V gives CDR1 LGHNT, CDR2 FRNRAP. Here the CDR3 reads CASGLVRPGAGTYTEAFF. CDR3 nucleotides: TGTGCTAGTGGTTTGGTAAGGCCCGGGGCAGGGACTTACACTGAAGCTTTCTTT.

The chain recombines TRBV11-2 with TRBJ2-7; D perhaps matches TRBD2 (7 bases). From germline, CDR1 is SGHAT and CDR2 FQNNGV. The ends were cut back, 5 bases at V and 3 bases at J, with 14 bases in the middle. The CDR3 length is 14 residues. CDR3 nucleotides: TGTGCCAGCAGCCCCGAGGGGGGGAGCTACGAGCAGTACTTC. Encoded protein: CASSPEGGSYEQYF. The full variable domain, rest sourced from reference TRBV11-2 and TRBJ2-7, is EAGVAQSPRYKIIEKRQSVAFWCNPISGHATLYWYQQILGQGPKLLIQFQNNGVVDDSQLPKDRFSAERLKGVDSTLKIQPAKLEDSAVYLCASSPEGGSYEQYFGPGTRLTVT.

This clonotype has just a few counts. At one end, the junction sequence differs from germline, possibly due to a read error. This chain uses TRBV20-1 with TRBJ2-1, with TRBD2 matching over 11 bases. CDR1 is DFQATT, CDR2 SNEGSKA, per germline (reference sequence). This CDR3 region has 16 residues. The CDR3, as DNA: TGCAGTGCTAGACGAACGACTAGCGGGACTTACAATGAGAAGTTCTTC. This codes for CSARRTTSGTYNEKFF.

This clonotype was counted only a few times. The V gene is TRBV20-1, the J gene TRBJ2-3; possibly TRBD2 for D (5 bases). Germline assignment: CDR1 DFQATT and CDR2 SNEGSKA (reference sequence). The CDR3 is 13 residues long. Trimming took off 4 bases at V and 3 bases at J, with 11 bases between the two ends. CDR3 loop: CSATSPRTDTQYF. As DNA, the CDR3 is TGCAGTGCTACTAGCCCTAGGACAGATACGCAGTATTTT.

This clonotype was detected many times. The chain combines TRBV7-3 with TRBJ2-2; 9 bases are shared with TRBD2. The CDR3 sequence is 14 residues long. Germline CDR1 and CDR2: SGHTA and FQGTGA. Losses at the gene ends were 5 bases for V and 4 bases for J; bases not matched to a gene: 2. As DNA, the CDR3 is TGTGCCAGCAGCCGCGGGGGGGGCACCGGGGAGCTGTTTTTT. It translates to CASSRGGGTGELFF.

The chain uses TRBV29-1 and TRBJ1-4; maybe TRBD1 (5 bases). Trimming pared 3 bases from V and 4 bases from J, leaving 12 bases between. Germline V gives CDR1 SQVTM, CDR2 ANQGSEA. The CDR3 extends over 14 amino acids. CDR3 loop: CSVDDSSLNEKLFF. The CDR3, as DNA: TGCAGCGTTGACGACAGCTCCCTTAATGAAAAACTGTTTTTT.

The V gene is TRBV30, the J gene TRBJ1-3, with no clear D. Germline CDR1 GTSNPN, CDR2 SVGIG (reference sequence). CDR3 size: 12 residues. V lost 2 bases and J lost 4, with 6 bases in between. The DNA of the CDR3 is TGTGCCTGGAGTACCCGGGGAAACACCATATATTTT. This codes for CAWSTRGNTIYF. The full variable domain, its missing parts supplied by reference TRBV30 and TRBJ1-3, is SQTIHQWPATLVQPVGSPLSLECTVEGTSNPNLYWYRQAAGRGLQLLFYSVGIGQISSEVPQNLSASRPQDRQFILSSKKLLLSDSGFYLCAWSTRGNTIYFGEGSWLTVV.

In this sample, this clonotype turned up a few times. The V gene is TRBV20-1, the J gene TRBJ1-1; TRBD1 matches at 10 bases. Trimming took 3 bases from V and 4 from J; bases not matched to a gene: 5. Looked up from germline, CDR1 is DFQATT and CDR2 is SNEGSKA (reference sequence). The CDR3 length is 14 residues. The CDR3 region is CSARGQGRVTEAFF. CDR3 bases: TGCAGTGCTAGGGGACAGGGGAGAGTCACTGAAGCTTTCTTT.

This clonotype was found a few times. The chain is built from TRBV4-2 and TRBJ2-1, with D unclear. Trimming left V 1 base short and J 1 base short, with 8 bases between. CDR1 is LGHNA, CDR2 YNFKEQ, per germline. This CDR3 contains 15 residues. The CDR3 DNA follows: TGTGCCAGCAGCCAAGGAAAAAGGTCCTACAATGAGCAGTTCTTC. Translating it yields CASSQGKRSYNEQFF.

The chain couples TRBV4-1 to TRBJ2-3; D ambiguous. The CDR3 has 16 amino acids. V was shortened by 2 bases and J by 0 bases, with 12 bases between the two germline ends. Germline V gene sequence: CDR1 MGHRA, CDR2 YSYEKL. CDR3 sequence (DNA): TGCGCCAGCAGCCAACAGCGTCCTCCTAGCACAGATACGCAGTATTTT. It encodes CASSQQRPPSTDTQYF.

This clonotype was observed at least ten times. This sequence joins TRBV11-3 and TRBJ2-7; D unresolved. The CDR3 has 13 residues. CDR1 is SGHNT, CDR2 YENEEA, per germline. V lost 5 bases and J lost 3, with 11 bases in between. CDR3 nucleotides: TGTGCCAGCAGCATAAGGACGGACTACGAGCAGTACTTC. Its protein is CASSIRTDYEQYF.

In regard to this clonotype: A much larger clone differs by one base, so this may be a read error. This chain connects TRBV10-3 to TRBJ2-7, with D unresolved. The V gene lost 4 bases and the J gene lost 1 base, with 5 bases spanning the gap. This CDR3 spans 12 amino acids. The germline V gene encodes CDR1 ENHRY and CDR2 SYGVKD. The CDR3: CAISGLSYEQYF. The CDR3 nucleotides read TGTGCCATCAGTGGGCTGTCCTACGAGCAGTACTTC.

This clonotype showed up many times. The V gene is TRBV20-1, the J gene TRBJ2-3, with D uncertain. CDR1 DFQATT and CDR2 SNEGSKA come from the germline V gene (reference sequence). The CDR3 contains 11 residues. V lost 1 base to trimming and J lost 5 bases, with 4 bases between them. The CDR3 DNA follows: TGCAGTGCTAGAGGGATAGATACGCAGTATTTT. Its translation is CSARGIDTQYF.

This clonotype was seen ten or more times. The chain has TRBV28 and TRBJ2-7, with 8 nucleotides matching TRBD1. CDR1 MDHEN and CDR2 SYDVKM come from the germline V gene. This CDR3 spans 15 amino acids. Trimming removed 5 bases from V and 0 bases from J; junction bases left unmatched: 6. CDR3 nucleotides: TGTGCCAGCAGTCTATACAGGGGGATCTCCTACGAGCAGTACTTC. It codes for CASSLYRGISYEQYF.

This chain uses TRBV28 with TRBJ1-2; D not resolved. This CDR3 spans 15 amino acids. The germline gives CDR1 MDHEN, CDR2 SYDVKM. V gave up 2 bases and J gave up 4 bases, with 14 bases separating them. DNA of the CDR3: TGTGCCAGCAGTTTAAGCGTCCAAACGGGCTATGGCTACACCTTC. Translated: CASSLSVQTGYGYTF.

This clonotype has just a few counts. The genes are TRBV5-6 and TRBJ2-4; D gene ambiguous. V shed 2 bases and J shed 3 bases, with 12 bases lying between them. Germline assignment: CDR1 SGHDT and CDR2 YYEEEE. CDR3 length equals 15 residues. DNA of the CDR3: TGTGCCAGCAGCTTATTTCCAACAGTCAAAAACATTCAGTACTTC. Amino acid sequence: CASSLFPTVKNIQYF. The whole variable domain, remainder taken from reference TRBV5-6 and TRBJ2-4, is DAGVTQSPTHLIKTRGQQVTLRCSPKSGHDTVSWYQQALGQGPQFIFQYYEEEERQRGNFPDRFSGHQFPNYSSELNVNALLLGDSALYLCASSLFPTVKNIQYFGAGTRLSVL.

In nucleotides, the CDR3 is TGCAGTGCTAGTGACAGAGCCAAAAACATTCAGTACTTC. It specifies CSASDRAKNIQYF. This chain links TRBV20-1 with TRBJ2-4, with D possibly being TRBD1 (5 bases). CDR1 is DFQATT, CDR2 SNEGSKA, per germline (reference sequence). This CDR3 has 13 residues. The V end was cut by 3 bases, the J end by 0 bases, with 6 bases between.

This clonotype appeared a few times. CDR3 coding DNA: TGTGCCAGCTTGGAGCGGAAAAGCACAGATACGCAGTATTTT. Its translation is CASLERKSTDTQYF. The J gene is TRBJ2-3, the V gene TRBV28, with a possible D match to TRBD2 (5 bases). The CDR3 covers 14 residues. CDR1 MDHEN and CDR2 SYDVKM come from the germline V gene. V lost 8 bases and J 0 bases, leaving 12 bases between the germline ends. The full variable domain, rest sourced from reference TRBV28 and TRBJ2-3, is DVKVTQSSRYLVKRTGEKVFLECVQDMDHENMFWYRQDPGLGLRLIYFSYDVKMKEKGDIPEGYSVSREKKERFSLILESASTNQTSMYLCASLERKSTDTQYFGPGTRLTVL.

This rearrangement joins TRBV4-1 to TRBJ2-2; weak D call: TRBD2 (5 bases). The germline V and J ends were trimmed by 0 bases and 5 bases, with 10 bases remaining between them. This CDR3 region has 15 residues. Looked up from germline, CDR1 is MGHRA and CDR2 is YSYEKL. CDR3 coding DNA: TGCGCCAGCAGCCAAGAAGCTACGGGGACCGGGGAGCTGTTTTTT. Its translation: CASSQEATGTGELFF.

CDR3 loop: CASSVDAGAYEQYF. CDR3 in DNA: TGTGCCAGCAGCGTAGACGCGGGGGCCTACGAGCAGTACTTC. The V gene is TRBV9, the J gene TRBJ2-7, with 7 bases identical to TRBD2. V lost 0 bases, J lost 2 bases, and 2 bases stayed unmatched. The CDR3 loop spans 14 amino acids. Germline CDR1 SGDLS, CDR2 YYNGEE.

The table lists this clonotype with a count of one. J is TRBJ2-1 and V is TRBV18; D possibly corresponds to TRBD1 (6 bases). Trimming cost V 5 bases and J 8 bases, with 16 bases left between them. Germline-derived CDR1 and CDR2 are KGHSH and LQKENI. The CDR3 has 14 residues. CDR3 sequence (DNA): TGTGCCAGCTCAGTGACAGGCCGCTCGGATGAGCAGTTCTTC. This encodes CASSVTGRSDEQFF.

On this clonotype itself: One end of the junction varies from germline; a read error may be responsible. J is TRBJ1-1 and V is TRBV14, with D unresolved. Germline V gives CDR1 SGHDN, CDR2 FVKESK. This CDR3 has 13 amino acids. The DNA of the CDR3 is TGTGCCAGCAGCCCACTTGGCGGTACTGAAGCTTGCTTT. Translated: CASSPLGGTEACF.

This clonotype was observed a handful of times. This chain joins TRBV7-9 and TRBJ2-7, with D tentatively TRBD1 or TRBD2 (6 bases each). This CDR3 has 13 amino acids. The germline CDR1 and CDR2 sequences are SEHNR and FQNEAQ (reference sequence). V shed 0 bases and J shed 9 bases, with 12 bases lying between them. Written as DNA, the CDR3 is TGTGCCAGCAGCTTAGCGGGGGGCGAAGGGCAGTACTTC. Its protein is CASSLAGGEGQYF.

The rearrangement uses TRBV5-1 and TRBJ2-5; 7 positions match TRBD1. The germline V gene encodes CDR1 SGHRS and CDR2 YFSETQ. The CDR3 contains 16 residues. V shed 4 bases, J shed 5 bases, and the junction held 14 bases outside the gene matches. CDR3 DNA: TGCGCCAGCAGCCCCCCCTCAGGGGGTTATTCCGAGACCCAGTACTTC. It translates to CASSPPSGGYSETQYF.

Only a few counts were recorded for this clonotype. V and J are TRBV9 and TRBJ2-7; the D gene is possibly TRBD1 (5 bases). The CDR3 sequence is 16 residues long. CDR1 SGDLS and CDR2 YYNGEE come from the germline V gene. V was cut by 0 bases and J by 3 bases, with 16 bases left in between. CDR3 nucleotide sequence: TGTGCCAGCAGCGTAGCGCATACTGGGGCCATCTACGAGCAGTACTTC. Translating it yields CASSVAHTGAIYEQYF.

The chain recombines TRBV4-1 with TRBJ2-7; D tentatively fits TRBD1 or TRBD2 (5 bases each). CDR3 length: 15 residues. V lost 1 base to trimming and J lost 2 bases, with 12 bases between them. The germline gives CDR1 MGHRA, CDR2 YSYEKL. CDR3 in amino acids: CASSQVLGTTYEQYF. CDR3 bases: TGCGCCAGCAGCCAAGTATTGGGGACCACCTACGAGCAGTACTTC.

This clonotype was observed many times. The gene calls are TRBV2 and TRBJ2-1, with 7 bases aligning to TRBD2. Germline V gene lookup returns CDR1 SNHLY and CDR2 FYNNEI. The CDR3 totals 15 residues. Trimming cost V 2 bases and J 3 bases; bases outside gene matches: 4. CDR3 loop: CASSERGGFYNEQFF. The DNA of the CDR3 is TGTGCCAGCAGTGAAAGGGGAGGGTTCTACAATGAGCAGTTCTTC.